The sequence of this TCR beta chain was determined in a study of blood T cells in healthy people across ages. Primers used in a second PCR of about 6 to 11 cycles were a sample-barcoded 5' primer and a J-beta primer mix. In TCRdb, the 5' RACE reads were re-called with MiXCR into one record per CDR3 protein. Here the sample spans about 1.5 million distinct CDR3 sequences, 35% to 45% being singletons. V lost 7 bases to trimming and J lost 4 bases, with 16 bases between them. Germline V gives CDR1 SGHAT, CDR2 FQNNGV. CDR3 length: 14 residues. This clonotype was recorded many times. This TCR derives from a woman under 30 in good health. The specimen sequenced was blood. V gene TRBV11-2 combines with J gene TRBJ1-2; D call uncertain. This chain's CDR3 is CASTTTGLSYGYTF. DNA for the CDR3: TGTGCCAGCACAACGACCGGCCTCTCCTATGGCTACACCTTC.